Sequencing of this TCR beta chain was carried out in a study of blood T cell repertoires in COVID-19. Overall study: Researchers got acute and convalescent COVID-19 samples from the United States, Italy and Spain. Sources were T cells, B-cell-depleted T cells, or PBMCs; the material itself was cDNA or gDNA.

Under the authors' procedure: Amplifying reference gene primers gave estimates of nucleated cell counts. Here immunoSEQ multiplex PCR was the method, and the copy in TCRdb shows in-frame clones only, minus some. The V and J calls and clone size are taken from that table; D and trimming were inferred from the DNA. Here the sample spans 97,000 or so clones, more than 75% being singletons. This CDR3 is 16 amino acids long. Germline V lookup: CDR1 KGHSH, CDR2 LQKENI. Unmatched junction bases numbered 6, after V lost 4 bases and J lost 3 bases. This TCR derives from a man aged 45 to 65 with active or convalescent COVID-19. Sequenced sample: peripheral blood. The V and J genes are TRBV18 and TRBJ2-2, with TRBD1 matching over 9 bases. Here the CDR3 DNA reads TGTGCCAGCTCACGGAACAGGGGGCAGGACACCGGGGAGCTGTTTTTT. Translating it yields CASSRNRGQDTGELFF.